This T cell receptor (beta chain) was identified during a study of radiotherapy plus CTLA-4 blockade in lung cancer. Data came from immunoSEQ multiplex PCR; TCRdb stores just in-frame clones and leaves some out. Among around 82,000 clones listed, around 76% were seen once. Study outcomes and limitations: Radiotherapy with ipilimumab was followed by blood expansion of tumor-derived clones.

Germline V gene data show CDR1 as LGHNA and CDR2 as YSLEER. The CDR3 contains 13 residues. On this clone itself: Its specificity is unknown. At one end the junction does not follow the germline gene, possibly because of a read error.

The study treated chemo-refractory metastatic non-small-cell lung cancer patients with focal radiation plus ipilimumab CTLA-4 blockade. The material sequenced was peripheral blood, taken from a patient treated with radiotherapy plus ipilimumab. The clonotype comes from a human donor with non-small cell lung cancer whose response to radiotherapy plus ipilimumab could not be evaluated. Some clones in this sample may be carry-over from other donors' samples. The V and J genes are TRBV4-3 and TRBJ2-5, with D unresolved. CDR3 in DNA: TGCGCCAGCAGCCCCACTACTCAAGAGGCCCAGTACTTC. Translation gives CASSPTTQEAQYF.